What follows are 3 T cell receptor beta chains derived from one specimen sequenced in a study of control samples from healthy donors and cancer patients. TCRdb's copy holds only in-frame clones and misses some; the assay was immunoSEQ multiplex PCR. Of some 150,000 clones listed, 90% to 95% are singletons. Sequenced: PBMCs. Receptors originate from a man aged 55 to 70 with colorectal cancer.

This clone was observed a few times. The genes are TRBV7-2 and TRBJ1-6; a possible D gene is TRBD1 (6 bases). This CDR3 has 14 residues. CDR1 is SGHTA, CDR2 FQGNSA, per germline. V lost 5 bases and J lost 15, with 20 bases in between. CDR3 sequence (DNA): TGTGCCAGCAGCCGTTCTCGGACAGTTCATTACCTCCACTTT. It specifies CASSRSRTVHYLHF.

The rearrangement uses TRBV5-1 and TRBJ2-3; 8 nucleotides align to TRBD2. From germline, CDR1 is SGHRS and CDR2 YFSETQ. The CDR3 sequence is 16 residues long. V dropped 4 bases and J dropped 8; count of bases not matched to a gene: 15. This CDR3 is CASSISLAVPEGTQYF. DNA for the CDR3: TGCGCCAGCAGCATCTCACTAGCGGTCCCTGAGGGTACGCAGTATTTT.

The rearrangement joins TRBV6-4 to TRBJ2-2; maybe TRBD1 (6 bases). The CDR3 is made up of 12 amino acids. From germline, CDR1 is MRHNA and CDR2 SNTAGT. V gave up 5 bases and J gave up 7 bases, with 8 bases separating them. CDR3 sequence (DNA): TGTGCCAGCAGTACAGGGTTCGGGGAGCTGTTTTTT. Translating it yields CASSTGFGELFF.